A selection of T cell receptor beta chains follows, all from one sample in a study of cytomegalovirus exposure and HLA in healthy donors. The assay was immunoSEQ multiplex PCR, and TCRdb's table has in-frame clones only and misses some. The table lists about 190,000 clones, 65% to 90% of them singletons. Specimen: PBMCs. These receptor sequences come from a young woman in good health and CMV-seronegative. The CDR3 runs from the conserved cysteine through the conserved F or W. The D gene is left open where the match is weak. Clone size is stated in some rows and not others, as once, few, many or a class when expanded.

J | size | D | V | DNA | CDR3
TRBJ2-7 | once | TRBD2 | TRBV7-9 | TGTTCCAGCAGCTTAAGAGTGGGGGCGGGGGGCTACACCTACGAGCAGTACTTC | CSSSLRVGAGGYTYEQYF
TRBJ1-2 | . | . | TRBV4-2 | TGTGCCAGCAGCCCCCTCATGGGAAGGGAGGGCTATGGCTACACCTTC | CASSPLMGREGYGYTF
TRBJ2-5 | . | TRBD2 | TRBV2 | TGTGCCAGCATGGGGACTAGCGGGAACCAAGAGACCCAGTACTTC | CASMGTSGNQETQYF
TRBJ2-7 | few | . | TRBV2 | TGTGCCAGCAGTGAACCGAGACTAGCCTACGAGCAGTACTTC | CASSEPRLAYEQYF
TRBJ2-7 | . | . | TRBV4-2 | TGTGCCTCTGGGGGGACTGGGTGGTTGGACGAGCAGTACTTC | CASGGTGWLDEQYF
TRBJ1-5 | once | . | TRBV4-1 | TGCGCCAGCAGCCATGGGAGCGGGCAGCCCCAGCATTTT | CASSHGSGQPQHF
TRBJ2-1 | . | . | TRBV5-1 | TGCGCCAGCAGCTTGGGGGAGGCGGCCCTGGGGGAGCAGTTCTTC | CASSLGEAALGEQFF
TRBJ2-3 | few | TRBD1 | TRBV11-2 | TGTGCCAGCAGCTCGGACAGGGGAGCAGATACGCAGTATTTT | CASSSDRGADTQYF
TRBJ2-5 | . | TRBD2 | TRBV15 | TGTGCCACCAGCAACGTAGATGGGATAGCGGGGGGGCAAGAGACCCAGTACTTC | CATSNVDGIAGGQETQYF
TRBJ2-1 | . | TRBD1 | TRBV2 | TGTGCCAGCAGTGAGGGACAGGGGTCCTACAATGAGCAGTTCTTC | CASSEGQGSYNEQFF
TRBJ2-7 | . | TRBD1 | TRBV5-6 | TGTGCCAGCAGCTTAGGACAGGGTTATTACGAGCAGTACTTC | CASSLGQGYYEQYF
TRBJ1-2 | . | TRBD1 | TRBV6-1 | TGTGCCAGCGGACAGGGGAACTATGGCTACACCTTC | CASGQGNYGYTF
TRBJ2-3 | few | TRBD2 | TRBV19 | TGTGCCAGCAACTACGGGGGGGTGACAGATACGCAGTATTTT | CASNYGGVTDTQYF
TRBJ2-7 | . | TRBD2 | TRBV4-1 | TGCGCCAGCAGCCAAGTTACCCTAGCGGATACCTACGAGCAGTACTTC | CASSQVTLADTYEQYF
TRBJ1-2 | . | . | TRBV19 | TGTGCCAGTAGTGAGAGCTCTGACTATGGCTACACCTTC | CASSESSDYGYTF